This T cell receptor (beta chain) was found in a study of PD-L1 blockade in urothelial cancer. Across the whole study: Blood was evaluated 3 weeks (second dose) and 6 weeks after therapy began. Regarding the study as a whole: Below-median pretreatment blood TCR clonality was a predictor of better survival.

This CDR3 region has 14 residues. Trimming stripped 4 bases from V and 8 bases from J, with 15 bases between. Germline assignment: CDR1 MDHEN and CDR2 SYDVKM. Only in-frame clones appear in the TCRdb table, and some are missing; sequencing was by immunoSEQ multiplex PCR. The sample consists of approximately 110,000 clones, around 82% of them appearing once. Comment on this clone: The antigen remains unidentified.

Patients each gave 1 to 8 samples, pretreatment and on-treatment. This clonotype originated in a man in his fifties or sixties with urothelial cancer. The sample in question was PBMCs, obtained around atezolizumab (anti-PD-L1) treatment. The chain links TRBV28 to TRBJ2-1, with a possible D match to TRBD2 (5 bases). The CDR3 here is CASSSERPSDEQFF. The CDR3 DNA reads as TGTGCCAGCAGTTCCGAGCGGCCATCGGATGAGCAGTTCTTC.